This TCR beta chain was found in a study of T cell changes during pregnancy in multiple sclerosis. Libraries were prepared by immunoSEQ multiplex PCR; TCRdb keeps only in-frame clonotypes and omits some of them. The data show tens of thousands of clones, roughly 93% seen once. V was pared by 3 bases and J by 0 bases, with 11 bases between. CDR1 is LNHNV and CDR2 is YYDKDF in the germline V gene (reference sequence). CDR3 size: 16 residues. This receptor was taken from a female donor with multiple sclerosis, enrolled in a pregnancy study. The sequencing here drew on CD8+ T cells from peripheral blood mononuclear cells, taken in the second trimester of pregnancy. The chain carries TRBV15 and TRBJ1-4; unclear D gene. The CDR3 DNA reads TGTGCCACCAGCAGTAGCCGAATTGCAACTAATGAAAAACTGTTTTTT. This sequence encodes CATSSSRIATNEKLFF.